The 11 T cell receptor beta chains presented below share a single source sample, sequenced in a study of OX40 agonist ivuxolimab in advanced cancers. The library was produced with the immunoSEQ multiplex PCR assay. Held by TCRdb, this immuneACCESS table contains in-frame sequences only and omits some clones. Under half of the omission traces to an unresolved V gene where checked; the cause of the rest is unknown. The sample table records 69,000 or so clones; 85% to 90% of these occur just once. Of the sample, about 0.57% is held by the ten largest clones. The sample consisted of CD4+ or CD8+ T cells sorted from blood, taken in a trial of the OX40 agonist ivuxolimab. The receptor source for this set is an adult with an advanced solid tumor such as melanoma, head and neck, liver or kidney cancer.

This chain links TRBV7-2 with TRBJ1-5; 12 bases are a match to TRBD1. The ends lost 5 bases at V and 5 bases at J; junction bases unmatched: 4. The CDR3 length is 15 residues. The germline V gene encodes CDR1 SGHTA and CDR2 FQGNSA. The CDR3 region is CASSPGTGGHQPQHF. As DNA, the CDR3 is TGTGCCAGCAGCCCTGGGACAGGGGGCCATCAGCCCCAGCATTTT.

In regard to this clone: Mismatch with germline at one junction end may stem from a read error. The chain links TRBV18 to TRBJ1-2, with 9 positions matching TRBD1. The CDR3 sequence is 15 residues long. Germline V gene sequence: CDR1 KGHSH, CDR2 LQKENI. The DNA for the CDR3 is TGTGCCAGCCCACCATATCGGGACAGGGTCGGTGGCTACACCTTC. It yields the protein CASPPYRDRVGGYTF.

The CDR3 sequence is CAWSGLNSNQPQHF. CDR3 nucleotide sequence: TGTGCCTGGAGTGGGCTGAATAGCAATCAGCCCCAGCATTTT. V usage is TRBV30 and J usage is TRBJ1-5; D uncertain. The CDR3 is 14 residues long. Germline V gene data show CDR1 as GTSNPN and CDR2 as SVGIG (reference sequence). Trimming shortened V by 1 base and J by 0 bases, and 7 bases separated the two germline ends.

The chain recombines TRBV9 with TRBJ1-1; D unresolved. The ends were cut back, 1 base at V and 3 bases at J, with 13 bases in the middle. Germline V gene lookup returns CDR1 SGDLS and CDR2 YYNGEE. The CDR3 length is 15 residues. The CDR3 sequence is CASSVNPGGDTEAFF. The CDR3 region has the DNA TGTGCCAGCAGCGTAAATCCCGGAGGAGACACTGAAGCTTTCTTT.

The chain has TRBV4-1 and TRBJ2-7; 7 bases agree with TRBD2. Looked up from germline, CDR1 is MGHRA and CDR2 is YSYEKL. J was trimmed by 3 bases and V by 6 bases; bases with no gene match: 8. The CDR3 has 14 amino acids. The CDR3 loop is CASRKGAGLYEQYF. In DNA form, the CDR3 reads TGCGCCAGCAGGAAAGGAGCGGGACTCTACGAGCAGTACTTC.

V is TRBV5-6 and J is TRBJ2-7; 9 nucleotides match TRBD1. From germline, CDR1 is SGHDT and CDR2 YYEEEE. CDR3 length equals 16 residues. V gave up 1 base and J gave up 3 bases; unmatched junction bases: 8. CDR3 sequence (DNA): TGTGCCAGCAGCTTGTCAACAGGGGGCAAACTCTACGAGCAGTACTTC. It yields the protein CASSLSTGGKLYEQYF.

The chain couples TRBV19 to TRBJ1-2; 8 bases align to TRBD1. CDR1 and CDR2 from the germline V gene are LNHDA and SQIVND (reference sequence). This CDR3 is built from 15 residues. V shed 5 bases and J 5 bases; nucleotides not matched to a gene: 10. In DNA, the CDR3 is TGTGCCAGTAGTTGGTCGGACAGGGATCCTTATGGCTACACCTTC. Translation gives CASSWSDRDPYGYTF.

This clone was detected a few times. The CDR3 DNA follows: TGTGCCAGCAGCCTCGGACAGGGTGGTAACTATGGCTACACCTTC. Its protein is CASSLGQGGNYGYTF. V usage is TRBV4-2 and J usage is TRBJ1-2, with TRBD1 identical over 8 bases. Germline values: CDR1 LGHNA, CDR2 YNFKEQ. Losses at the gene ends were 4 bases for V and 1 base for J; bases not matched to a gene: 5. The CDR3 runs 15 residues.

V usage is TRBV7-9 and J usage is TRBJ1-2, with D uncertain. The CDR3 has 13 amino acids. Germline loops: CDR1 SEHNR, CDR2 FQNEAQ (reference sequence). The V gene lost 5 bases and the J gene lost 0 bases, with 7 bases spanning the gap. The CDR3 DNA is TGTGCCAGCAGCCTAATGGCTAACTATGGCTACACCTTC. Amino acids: CASSLMANYGYTF.

The CDR3 protein is CASSPPERDHYGYTF. The CDR3 nucleotides are TGTGCCAGCAGCCCTCCGGAGAGGGACCACTATGGCTACACCTTC. The chain joins TRBV4-2 to TRBJ1-2; a possible D gene is TRBD1 (5 bases). The ends were cut back, 4 bases at V and 3 bases at J, with 15 bases in the middle. The CDR3 loop spans 15 amino acids. Germline V gene lookup returns CDR1 LGHNA and CDR2 YNFKEQ.

CDR3 DNA sequence: TGTGCCAGCAGAGGCAGGGATAGAAATGAGCAGTTCTTC. Amino acids: CASRGRDRNEQFF. V usage is TRBV27 and J usage is TRBJ2-1; possible D gene TRBD1, 5 bases. Germline V gene lookup returns CDR1 MNHEY and CDR2 SMNVEV (reference sequence). V lost 6 bases to trimming and J lost 7 bases, with 13 bases between them. The CDR3 is 13 residues long.